What follows describes a single T cell receptor (beta chain). This PCR relied on a set of 60 Vbeta primers and 13 Jbeta primers. Sequencing used immunoSEQ multiplex PCR; TCRdb keeps in-frame clones, though not all of them. In the table there are roughly 150,000 clones, about four fifths of which are singletons. V gave up 5 bases and J gave up 1 base, with 3 bases separating them. There are 11 residues in the CDR3. The germline V gene has CDR1 GTSNPN and CDR2 SVGIG (reference sequence). This specimen comes from a study of cytomegalovirus exposure and HLA in healthy donors. The sequenced sample was PBMCs. V and J are TRBV30 and TRBJ2-1; no clear D gene. This clonotype was obtained from a girl aged 5-17 years in good health and CMV-seropositive. CDR3 coding DNA: TGTGCCTGGTTATCCTACAATGAGCAGTTCTTC. Amino acids: CAWLSYNEQFF.